The TCR beta chain described here comes from a study of shared clonotypes between healthy human individuals. Germline-derived CDR1 and CDR2 are LNHDA and SQIVND (reference sequence). The CDR3 extends over 15 amino acids. J gave up 0 bases and V 6 bases, and 4 bases lay outside the gene matches. Repertoires were generated with immunoSEQ multiplex PCR, while TCRdb's copy carries only in-frame clones and drops some. Here the sample spans under 850,000 clones, roughly 72% being singletons. The receptor was derived from a woman in her twenties or thirties in good health. This chain connects TRBV19 to TRBJ1-5; 8 bases line up with TRBD1. The sample consisted of memory CD4+ T cells sorted from blood. Subset meaning: CD45RA-negative fraction. CDR3 loop: CASRRDRNSNQPQHF. DNA for the CDR3: TGTGCCAGTAGAAGGGACAGGAATAGCAATCAGCCCCAGCATTTT.